The clone carrying this T cell receptor (beta chain) was seen a handful of times. The target antigen is unknown. The germline V gene encodes CDR1 SGHRS and CDR2 YFSETQ. Trimming pared 2 bases from V and 6 bases from J, leaving 15 bases between. The CDR3 sequence is 15 residues long. These data come from a study of identical twins. TCRdb itself ran the 5' RACE reads through MiXCR, one entry per CDR3 protein. Of about 890,000 distinct CDR3 sequences in the sample, 9% to 15% were seen once. Study-wide findings and caveats: Some out-of-frame alpha sequences were shared by twins, and these showed excess low generation probability.

This same sample was also taken into another study, of yellow fever vaccine responses in identical twins.

This sequence was found in a woman aged 18-35 years in good health. Source material: PBMCs. V usage is TRBV5-1 and J usage is TRBJ2-1; D perhaps matches TRBD2 (6 bases). The DNA of the CDR3 is TGCGCCAGCAGCTTTGGACTATTAGACAGCAATGAGCAGTTCTTC. Protein sequence: CASSFGLLDSNEQFF.